Listed here are 31 T cell receptor beta chains from one sample, sequenced in a study of blood T cell repertoires in COVID-19. TCRdb's table, derived via immunoSEQ multiplex PCR, lists solely in-frame clones and lacks some. The table shows some 330,000 clones, with over 75% occurring only once. The sequencing sample was made of PBMCs or T cells enriched from blood (not recorded which). The origin of the receptors is a man aged 35 to 55 in a cohort exposed to, infected with or recovered from COVID-19 (not recorded which).

The rearrangement links TRBV5-4 to TRBJ2-5; D gene uncertain. V was pared by 2 bases and J by 9 bases, with 14 bases between. Germline CDR1 is SGHNT and CDR2 is YYREEE (reference sequence). The CDR3 contains 13 residues. As DNA, the CDR3 is TGTGCCAGCAGCTTCTCAGGCCTGTCGGCCCAGTACTTC. It is translated as CASSFSGLSAQYF.

The chain links TRBV10-1 to TRBJ2-2; D is ambiguous. The CDR3 totals 14 residues. Trimming removed 11 bases from V and 1 base from J, with 14 bases in between. Germline loops: CDR1 WNHNN, CDR2 SYGVQD (reference sequence). CDR3 in DNA: TGCGCCGGCGGTGGGTTCAGGAACACCGGGGAGCTGTTTTTT. Translation: CAGGGFRNTGELFF.

This sequence joins TRBV6-2 or TRBV6-3 and TRBJ1-1; maybe TRBD1 (5 bases). The CDR3 totals 14 residues. In germline, CDR1 is MNHEY, CDR2 SVGEGT. Trimming shortened V by 4 bases and J by 8 bases, and 17 bases separated the two germline ends. This CDR3 reads CASSSPYRSSEAFF. The CDR3 bases are TGTGCCAGCAGTTCCCCCTACAGGAGCTCAGAAGCTTTCTTT.

This clone turned up a few times. The V gene is TRBV6-1, the J gene TRBJ1-6, with 11 bases fitting TRBD1. The CDR3 extends over 16 amino acids. Germline V gene data show CDR1 as MNHNS and CDR2 as SASEGT. V shed 3 bases and J 7 bases; nucleotides not matched to a gene: 5. CDR3 bases: TGTGCCAGCAGTGACGACGGGGACAGGGGGAATTCACCCCTCCACTTT. Translating it yields CASSDDGDRGNSPLHF.

The gene calls are TRBV5-4 and TRBJ2-1, with 9 positions matching TRBD1. The CDR3 is 15 amino acids. V dropped 4 bases and J dropped 6; count of bases not matched to a gene: 8. Germline CDR1 SGHNT, CDR2 YYREEE (reference sequence). The CDR3 DNA reads TGTGCCAGCAGCATGGGACAGGGTGGGGTCAATGAGCAGTTCTTC. Its translation is CASSMGQGGVNEQFF.

In its sample, this clone was seen a few times. V gene TRBV4-1 combines with J gene TRBJ1-2; maybe TRBD1 (5 bases). V lost 3 bases to trimming and J lost 4 bases, with 9 bases between them. Looked up from germline, CDR1 is MGHRA and CDR2 is YSYEKL. The length of the CDR3 is 13 residues. The CDR3 sequence: CASSQTVIYGYTF. For the CDR3, the DNA is TGCGCCAGCAGCCAGACAGTGATCTATGGCTACACCTTC.

J is TRBJ1-5 and V is TRBV10-3, with 7 bases matching TRBD1. Trimming at V came to 2 bases and at J to 0 bases, leaving 1 base not matched to a gene. The length of the CDR3 is 15 residues. Germline V lookup: CDR1 ENHRY, CDR2 SYGVKD. The CDR3 DNA follows: TGTGCCATCAGTGAGGGACAGGTTAGCAATCAGCCCCAGCATTTT. This gives the protein CAISEGQVSNQPQHF.

CDR3 nucleotides: TGTGCCAGCAGCTTAGTGGCGGGAGGGCCAGGTGAGCAGTTCTTC. Protein sequence: CASSLVAGGPGEQFF. The chain joins TRBV7-8 to TRBJ2-1; 9 positions match TRBD2. Germline CDR1 reads SGHVS; CDR2 reads FQNEAQ. Trimming took 1 base from V and 9 from J; bases not matched to a gene: 7. The CDR3 is 15 amino acids.

V usage is TRBV18 and J usage is TRBJ1-5; D uncertain. With 6 bases removed from V and 1 base from J, the gap between germline ends came to 13 bases. The CDR3 extends over 15 amino acids. Germline values: CDR1 KGHSH, CDR2 LQKENI. CDR3 DNA: TGTGCCAGCTCCACCGGGGTGCCGAGCAATCAGCCCCAGCATTTT. Amino acids: CASSTGVPSNQPQHF.

The V call is TRBV6-5, the J call TRBJ1-5, with 9 bases matching TRBD1. CDR3 size: 15 residues. Germline CDR1 reads MNHEY; CDR2 reads SVGAGI. V was clipped by 6 bases and J by 0 bases; unmatched bases: 3. The CDR3, as DNA: TGTGCCAGCAGAAGACAGGGGGGTAGCAATCAGCCCCAGCATTTT. This encodes CASRRQGGSNQPQHF.

The chain links TRBV6-1 to TRBJ2-3, with 11 bases identical to TRBD2. The junction had 8 bases not matched to a gene; V was cut back by 4 bases and J by 2 bases. The CDR3 has 17 amino acids. From germline, CDR1 is MNHNS and CDR2 SASEGT. For the CDR3, the DNA is TGTGCCAGCAGTGTGGGGACTAGCGGAATATTCACAGATACGCAGTATTTT. Translation gives CASSVGTSGIFTDTQYF.

The CDR3 loop is CSVGQEINQPQHF. As DNA, the CDR3 is TGCAGCGTCGGACAGGAGATTAATCAGCCCCAGCATTTT. The genes are TRBV29-1 and TRBJ1-5; TRBD1 agrees at 7 bases. Losses at the gene ends were 6 bases for V and 4 bases for J; bases not matched to a gene: 6. Germline V gene data show CDR1 as SQVTM and CDR2 as ANQGSEA. The CDR3 is made up of 13 amino acids. Variable domain in full (rest from reference TRBV29-1 and TRBJ1-5): SAVISQKPSRDICQRGTSLTIQCQVDSQVTMMFWYRQQPGQSLTLIATANQGSEATYESGFVIDKFPISRPNLTFSTLTVSNMSPEDSSIYLCSVGQEINQPQHFGDGTRLSIL.

The gene calls are TRBV5-1 and TRBJ1-2; 7 bases are a match to TRBD1. The length of the CDR3 is 15 residues. V lost 4 bases to trimming and J lost 8 bases; unmatched junction nucleotides: 14. Germline V lookup: CDR1 SGHRS, CDR2 YFSETQ. The CDR3 sequence is CASSPPLAGGQGYTF. The CDR3, as DNA: TGCGCCAGCAGCCCACCCCTGGCAGGGGGTCAGGGCTACACCTTC.

The CDR3 bases are TGTGCCAGTAGTATGGGGCGGGGAAGCAATCAGCCCCAGCATTTT. Translation: CASSMGRGSNQPQHF. The rearrangement joins TRBV19 to TRBJ1-5; D possibly corresponds to TRBD1 (5 bases). The CDR3 extends over 15 amino acids. CDR1 is LNHDA and CDR2 is SQIVND in the germline V gene (reference sequence). Trimming removed 3 bases from V and 1 base from J, with 10 bases in between.

The V gene is TRBV11-2, the J gene TRBJ2-7; TRBD1 aligns across 10 bases. Losses at the gene ends were 0 bases for V and 3 bases for J; bases not matched to a gene: 2. This CDR3 region has 15 residues. Germline lookup yields CDR1 SGHAT and CDR2 FQNNGV. CDR3 DNA: TGTGCCAGCAGCTTAGATAGGGACAGGGGCTACGAGCAGTACTTC. It encodes CASSLDRDRGYEQYF.

The chain couples TRBV6-1 to TRBJ2-7, with 14 bases identical to TRBD2. CDR1 is MNHNS, CDR2 SASEGT, per germline. With V trimmed by 4 bases and J by 3 bases, 5 bases remained unmatched. The CDR3 covers 16 residues. The CDR3 DNA reads as TGTGCCAGCAGTGTTGGGACTAGCGGGAGCTTCTACGAGCAGTACTTC. It yields the protein CASSVGTSGSFYEQYF.

The chain joins TRBV6-5 to TRBJ2-7; 10 bases are shared with TRBD1. There are 15 residues in the CDR3. Trimming removed 8 bases from V and 4 bases from J; junction bases left unmatched: 11. Germline CDR1 is MNHEY and CDR2 is SVGAGI. CDR3 DNA sequence: TGTGCCAGCCCGAGGTTGGGGACAGGGGTGTACGAGCAGTACTTC. Its protein is CASPRLGTGVYEQYF.

This chain connects TRBV5-1 to TRBJ2-1; 8 bases map to TRBD2. The J segment lost 4 bases and the V segment lost 4 bases, leaving 10 bases of the junction unmatched. In germline, CDR1 is SGHRS, CDR2 YFSETQ. This CDR3 is built from 16 residues. CDR3 sequence (DNA): TGCGCCAGCAGCCTAAATAGCGGGGTTATGTACAATGAGCAGTTCTTC. Protein: CASSLNSGVMYNEQFF.

The V call is TRBV4-1, the J call TRBJ1-2, with a tentative D call TRBD1 (5 bases). The CDR3 sequence is 15 residues long. The V gene's germline CDR1 is MGHRA and CDR2 YSYEKL. The V and J ends lost 0 bases and 8 bases respectively, with 16 bases between them. As DNA, the CDR3 is TGCGCCAGCAGCCAAGACCGGACGGCAGGGTTAGGCTACACCTTC. Translation: CASSQDRTAGLGYTF.

The J gene is TRBJ1-2, the V gene TRBV28, with a tentative D call TRBD1 (5 bases). This CDR3 has 13 amino acids. Trimming pared 7 bases from V and 0 bases from J, leaving 9 bases between. From germline, CDR1 is MDHEN and CDR2 SYDVKM. The CDR3 loop is CASNARANYGYTF. In nucleotides, the CDR3 is TGTGCCAGCAATGCCAGGGCTAACTATGGCTACACCTTC.

The V and J genes are TRBV10-3 and TRBJ2-5; weak D call: TRBD2 (7 bases). The length of the CDR3 is 14 residues. Germline assignment: CDR1 ENHRY and CDR2 SYGVKD. The V gene lost 6 bases and the J gene lost 5 bases, with 16 bases spanning the gap. CDR3 DNA: TGTGCCATCAGGAGGGGGGGGGCTGAGGAGACCCAGTACTTC. It encodes CAIRRGGAEETQYF.

The count of this clone is one. This chain joins TRBV28 and TRBJ1-1, with D possibly being TRBD1 (6 bases). The germline gives CDR1 MDHEN, CDR2 SYDVKM. The CDR3 is 15 residues long. Trimming shortened V by 0 bases and J by 7 bases, and 15 bases separated the two germline ends. CDR3 residues: CASSLWGRGQIEAFF. The DNA for the CDR3 is TGTGCCAGCAGTTTATGGGGGCGGGGGCAGATTGAAGCTTTCTTT.

This clone was counted between two and nine times. This sequence joins TRBV29-1 and TRBJ2-5; 9 bases are a match to TRBD1. In germline, CDR1 is SQVTM, CDR2 ANQGSEA. V shed 5 bases, J shed 1 base, and the junction held 5 bases outside the gene matches. The CDR3 sequence is 14 residues long. CDR3 loop: CSVSGTGSQETQYF. In DNA, the CDR3 is TGCAGCGTTTCCGGGACAGGGTCCCAAGAGACCCAGTACTTC.

V gene TRBV6-5 combines with J gene TRBJ1-1; TRBD1 matches 7 bases. CDR3 length: 13 residues. From germline, CDR1 is MNHEY and CDR2 SVGAGI. Trimming cost V 2 bases and J 5 bases; bases outside gene matches: 2. The CDR3: CASSYPGQTEAFF. Here the CDR3 DNA reads TGTGCCAGCAGTTACCCGGGACAGACTGAAGCTTTCTTT.

The V call is TRBV27, the J call TRBJ1-3, with D perhaps matching TRBD1 (5 bases). The CDR3 sequence is 14 residues long. V shed 4 bases and J shed 1 base, with 8 bases lying between them. Looked up from germline, CDR1 is MNHEY and CDR2 is SMNVEV (reference sequence). The chain's CDR3 is CASSSTGSGNTIYF. CDR3 bases: TGTGCCAGCAGTTCAACAGGTTCTGGAAACACCATATATTTT.

The gene calls are TRBV12-2 and TRBJ2-7; the table's D call, TRBD2, was not checked against the DNA. TRBV12-2 corresponds to a pseudogene. This CDR3 region has 15 residues. The CDR3 sequence: CASRLTTSGSLEQYF. The CDR3 coding sequence is TGTGCAAGTCGCCTAACGACTAGCGGGAGTCTCGAGCAGTACTTC.

The chain is built from TRBV6-5 and TRBJ1-5, with D unclear. The V gene lost 11 bases and the J gene lost 5 bases, with 16 bases spanning the gap. The CDR3 contains 13 residues. The germline gives CDR1 MNHEY, CDR2 SVGAGI. The CDR3 DNA sequence: TGTGCCTCCAACAACCTCGGGGATCAGCCCCAGCATTTT. Protein product: CASNNLGDQPQHF.

Only one count was recorded for this clone. The J gene is TRBJ1-4, the V gene TRBV28; 10 positions match TRBD1. Germline CDR1 MDHEN, CDR2 SYDVKM. V lost 9 bases to trimming and J lost 8 bases; unmatched junction nucleotides: 6. The CDR3 extends over 13 amino acids. The CDR3: CASEPGQGEKLFF. The CDR3 DNA is TGTGCCAGTGAGCCGGGACAGGGGGAAAAACTGTTTTTT.

The gene calls are TRBV10-3 and TRBJ1-1; D is possibly TRBD1 (5 bases). Trimming cost V 11 bases and J 3 bases, with 28 bases left between them. The CDR3 is 17 amino acids. Looked up from germline, CDR1 is ENHRY and CDR2 is SYGVKD. The CDR3 region has the DNA TGTGCCTCCACACGGCTGAGGACGGGGGGAGATGACACTGAAGCTTTCTTT. Translation gives CASTRLRTGGDDTEAFF.

This chain joins TRBV6-5 and TRBJ1-5; D perhaps matches TRBD1 (6 bases). The V end lost 4 bases, the J end lost 7 bases, and 11 bases lay between the germline ends. This CDR3 is built from 13 residues. CDR1 MNHEY and CDR2 SVGAGI come from the germline V gene. CDR3 sequence: CASSLQGGQPQHF. CDR3 DNA: TGTGCCAGCAGTTTACAGGGTGGCCAGCCCCAGCATTTT.

The chain uses TRBV6-5 and TRBJ2-7, with 13 bases fitting TRBD2. The V gene end was trimmed by 6 bases and the J gene end by 7 bases; junction bases not matched to a gene: 6. The germline V gene encodes CDR1 MNHEY and CDR2 SVGAGI. The CDR3 runs to 14 residues. The CDR3 nucleotides are TGTGCCAGCAGCACTCCACTAGCGGGAGGGGAGCAGTACTTC. This sequence encodes CASSTPLAGGEQYF.